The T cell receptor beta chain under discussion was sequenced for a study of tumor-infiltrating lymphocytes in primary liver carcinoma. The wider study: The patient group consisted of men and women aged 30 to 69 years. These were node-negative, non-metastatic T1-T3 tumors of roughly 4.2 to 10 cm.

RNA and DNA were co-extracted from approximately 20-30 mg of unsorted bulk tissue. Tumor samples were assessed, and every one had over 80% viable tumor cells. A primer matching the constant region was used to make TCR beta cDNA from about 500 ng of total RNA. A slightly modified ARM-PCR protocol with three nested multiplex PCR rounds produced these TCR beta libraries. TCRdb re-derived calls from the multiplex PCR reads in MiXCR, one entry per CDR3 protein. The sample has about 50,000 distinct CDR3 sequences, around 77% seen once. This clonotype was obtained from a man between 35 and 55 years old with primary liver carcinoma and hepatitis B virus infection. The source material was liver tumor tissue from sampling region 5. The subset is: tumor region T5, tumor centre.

CDR3 sequence reads: CSVEYPYNSEQFF. In nucleotides, the CDR3 is TGCAGCGTTGAATACCCATATAACAGTGAGCAGTTCTTC. The chain uses TRBV29-1 and TRBJ2-1, with D uncertain. Germline-derived CDR1 and CDR2 are SQVTM and ANQGSEA. The CDR3 has 13 residues. Trimming took 2 bases from V and 9 from J, leaving 14 bases between them.